The TCR beta chain under discussion was sequenced for a study of early stage breast cancer tumors. Study as a whole: Of some 17 invasive breast tumors, approximately 11 were hormone receptor-positive, HER2-negative.

Produced via immunoSEQ multiplex PCR; TCRdb's table is partial and in-frame only. The repertoire includes over 8,500 clones, around 76% of them detected once, and 8.5% to 10% sits in the top ten. This CDR3 comprises 14 residues. Trimming stripped 6 bases from V and 5 bases from J, with 14 bases between. Germline CDR1 LNHDA, CDR2 SQIVND (reference sequence). This clone was counted a few times. Sampling of the adjacent normal breast tissue occurred roughly 2-4.5 cm from the tumor. The V call is TRBV19, the J call TRBJ1-5; D may be TRBD1 (5 bases). This receptor was taken from a person aged 40 to 49 with breast cancer. The sequencing input was normal breast tissue next to the tumor. CDR3 residues: CASSGGERHQPQHF. CDR3 coding DNA: TGTGCCAGTAGCGGAGGGGAACGACATCAGCCCCAGCATTTT.